This T cell receptor (beta chain) was sequenced in a study of blood T cell repertoires in COVID-19. Generated by immunoSEQ multiplex PCR, the TCRdb table keeps only in-frame clones and is missing some. The sample includes 98,000 or so clones, 84% seen only once; the top ten take more than 20%. CDR3 length: 14 amino acids. Germline V CDR1 and CDR2: LGHNA, YNFKEQ. V lost 3 bases to trimming and J lost 5 bases; unmatched junction nucleotides: 6. The sample consisted of peripheral blood. The genes are TRBV4-2 and TRBJ2-5, with 7 bases identical to TRBD1. This TCR was sampled from a man aged 55 to 70 with acute or convalescent COVID-19. Here the CDR3 DNA reads TGTGCCAGCAGCCACGAGGGGGCGTGGGAGACCCAGTACTTC. Translated: CASSHEGAWETQYF.